What follows is one TCR beta chain and its context. These data belong to a study of human T cells and chemical hapten exposure. Researchers extracted total RNA from unfractionated whole blood. The study's library attached unique molecular identifiers to single cDNA molecules. As originally analysed: Between about 23,224 and 700,000 TCRs appeared in each sample, and the median stood at approximately 100,000. TCRdb re-analysed the reads in MiXCR, keeping a single row per CDR3 protein. These V and J calls rely on TCRdb rather than the paper's analysis. The table has 95,000 to 150,000 distinct CDR3 sequences, 8.5% seen once. The CDR3 has 15 residues. V was trimmed by 1 base and J by 2 bases, leaving 11 bases between them. Looked up from germline, CDR1 is KGHSH and CDR2 is LQKENI.

Specimen: whole blood. The chain couples TRBV18 to TRBJ2-5; D gene ambiguous. The source of this sequence is a human donor in good health. Some clones in this sample may be carry-over from other donors' samples. CDR3 residues: CASSPRQILQETQYF. CDR3 nucleotide sequence: TGTGCCAGCTCACCACGGCAGATACTACAAGAGACCCAGTACTTC. Variable domain in full (rest from reference TRBV18 and TRBJ2-5): NAGVMQNPRHLVRRRGQEARLRCSPMKGHSHVYWYRQLPEEGLKFMVYLQKENIIDESGMPKERFSAEFPKEGPSILRIQQVVRGDSAAYFCASSPRQILQETQYFGPGTRLLVL.